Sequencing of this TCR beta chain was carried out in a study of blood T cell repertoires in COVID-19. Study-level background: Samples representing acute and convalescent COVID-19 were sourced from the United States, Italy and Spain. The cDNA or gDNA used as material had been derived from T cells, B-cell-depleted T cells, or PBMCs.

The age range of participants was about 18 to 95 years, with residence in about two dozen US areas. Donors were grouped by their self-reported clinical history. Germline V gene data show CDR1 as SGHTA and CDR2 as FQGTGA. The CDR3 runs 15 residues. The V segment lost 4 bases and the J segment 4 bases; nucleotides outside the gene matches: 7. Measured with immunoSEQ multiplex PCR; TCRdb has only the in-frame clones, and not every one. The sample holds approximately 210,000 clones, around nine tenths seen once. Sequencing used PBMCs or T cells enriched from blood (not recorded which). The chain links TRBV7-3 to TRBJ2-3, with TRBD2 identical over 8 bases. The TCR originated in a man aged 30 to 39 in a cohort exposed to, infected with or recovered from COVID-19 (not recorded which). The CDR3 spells CASSSSGGGADTQYF. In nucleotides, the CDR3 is TGTGCCAGCAGCTCGAGCGGGGGCGGCGCAGATACGCAGTATTTT.